This is a list of T cell receptor beta chains from one sample in a study of cytotoxic CD8 clonotypes in ibrutinib-treated CLL. Libraries were prepared by immunoSEQ multiplex PCR; TCRdb keeps only in-frame clonotypes and omits some of them. The sample lists about 270,000 clones, approximately 76% occurring once. This sample comprised PBMCs, obtained at disease progression, from a patient treated with ibrutinib. The receptors here all came from a human donor with chronic lymphocytic leukemia. Each CDR3 is given with its conserved first and last residue. The D gene is left open where the match is weak. Clone size is given for some rows only: seen once, a few or many times, or a class if the clone is expanded.

abundance	v_gene	d_gene	j_gene	CDR3aa	CDR3nt
few	TRBV6-1	-	TRBJ2-7	CASSESGVNEQYF	TGTGCCAGCAGTGAATCAGGGGTCAACGAGCAGTACTTC
-	TRBV7-9	TRBD1	TRBJ1-2	CASSWDRGAYGYTF	TGTGCCAGCAGCTGGGACAGGGGCGCCTATGGCTACACCTTC
-	TRBV2	TRBD1	TRBJ2-7	CAMTIRTGDYEQYF	TGTGCCATGACGATTAGGACAGGGGACTACGAGCAGTACTTC
-	TRBV27	-	TRBJ1-1	CASIPHYGQKNTEAFF	TGTGCCAGCATCCCTCATTACGGACAGAAGAACACTGAAGCTTTCTTT
-	TRBV6-5	-	TRBJ1-2	CASSYEGLRGYTF	TGTGCCAGCAGTTACGAGGGGCTGCGGGGCTACACCTTC
-	TRBV6-5	-	TRBJ1-1	CASSYSIRGEAFF	TGTGCCAGCAGTTACTCGATCCGGGGTGAAGCTTTCTTT
-	TRBV7-2	-	TRBJ1-2	CASSLDHYGYTF	TGTGCCAGCAGCTTAGACCACTATGGCTACACCTTC
-	TRBV20-1	-	TRBJ2-2	CSAGLVRELFF	TGCAGTGCTGGGCTGGTCCGGGAGCTGTTTTTT
-	TRBV28	-	TRBJ2-7	CASSPAGAPEQYF	TGTGCCAGCAGTCCTGCGGGGGCCCCCGAGCAGTACTTC
-	TRBV9	-	TRBJ2-1	CASGTSGPRSYNEQFF	TGTGCCAGCGGGACGAGCGGGCCCCGCTCCTACAATGAGCAGTTCTTC
-	TRBV9	TRBD1	TRBJ1-1	CASSRQGGTEAFF	TGTGCCAGCAGCCGACAGGGAGGCACTGAAGCTTTCTTT
-	TRBV7-2	-	TRBJ1-3	CASSLEDSPGNTIYF	TGTGCCAGCAGCTTAGAGGACAGTCCTGGAAACACCATATATTTT
-	TRBV6-1	TRBD1	TRBJ2-7	CAIDQRGLGYEQYF	TGTGCCATCGATCAAAGGGGGCTAGGCTACGAGCAGTACTTC
-	TRBV5-1	TRBD1	TRBJ2-5	CASSLGQGGETQYF	TGCGCCAGCAGCTTGGGACAGGGTGGCGAGACCCAGTACTTC
-	TRBV5-1	-	TRBJ2-3	CASSYSGSTDTQYF	TGCGCCAGCAGCTACAGTGGTAGCACAGATACGCAGTATTTT
few	TRBV7-7	-	TRBJ1-1	CASSRDRNTEAFF	TGTGCCAGCAGCCGGGATCGGAACACTGAAGCTTTCTTT
-	TRBV5-4	-	TRBJ2-3	CASSLSIATDTQYF	TGTGCCAGCAGCTTGTCAATCGCCACAGATACGCAGTATTTT
-	TRBV15	-	TRBJ2-7	CATSRDSPGGVREQYF	TGTGCCACCAGCAGAGATTCGCCTGGAGGAGTGCGGGAGCAGTACTTC
-	TRBV4-3	TRBD1	TRBJ2-2	CASSLALGTVNTGELFF	TGCGCCAGCAGCTTAGCCCTGGGGACAGTAAACACCGGGGAGCTGTTTTTT
-	TRBV5-1	TRBD1	TRBJ1-4	CASSPLDRGANEKLFF	TGCGCCAGCAGCCCCTTGGACAGGGGAGCTAATGAAAAACTGTTTTTT
-	TRBV29-1	-	TRBJ2-5	CSARRGVLLGETQYF	TGCAGCGCCCGACGTGGTGTCCTTCTAGGAGAGACCCAGTACTTC
-	TRBV18	-	TRBJ2-1	CASSPVDEQFF	TGTGCCAGCTCTCCCGTTGATGAGCAGTTCTTC
once	TRBV5-1	-	TRBJ2-7	CASSHRGGTGEQYF	TGCGCCAGCAGCCATAGGGGGGGCACGGGTGAGCAGTACTTC